Listed below are T cell receptor beta chains from one sample, sequenced in a study of spatial heterogeneity in lung cancer. TCRdb re-called the 5' RACE reads through MiXCR, storing one row per CDR3 protein. Counted here are more than 60,000 distinct CDR3 sequences, around 6% occurring once; the ten biggest clones make up roughly 15%. This material consisted of PBMCs, taken at surgery. The receptors derive from a female donor with early-stage non-small cell lung cancer. CDR3s include the opening cysteine and the closing phenylalanine or tryptophan. A D gene is named only where the DNA matches it firmly. The size entry is marked missing in some rows and otherwise reads once, few, many or a size class.

TRBJ1-1 TRBV5-1 many NA CASSLRGIMNTEAFF TGCGCCAGCAGCCTGAGGGGTATTATGAACACTGAAGCTTTCTTT
TRBJ2-6 TRBV7-9 few TRBD2 CASSLVRGVTNFGANVLTF TGTGCCAGCAGCCTTGTACGGGGGGTAACGAACTTTGGGGCCAACGTCCTGACTTTC
TRBJ2-2 TRBV5-1 NA NA CASSLASGGELFF TGCGCCAGCAGCTTAGCATCTGGCGGGGAGCTGTTTTTT
TRBJ2-3 TRBV6-5 few NA CASSYGQITDTQYF TGTGCCAGCAGTTACGGGCAGATCACAGATACGCAGTATTTT
TRBJ1-5 TRBV3-1 many NA CASSEDISGQPQHF TGTGCCAGCAGCGAAGACATTTCCGGGCAGCCCCAGCATTTT
TRBJ2-7 TRBV6-1 many NA CASRQEAYEQYF TGTGCCAGCAGACAGGAGGCCTACGAGCAGTACTTC
TRBJ2-1 TRBV7-2 many NA CASSYSLINEQFF TGTGCCAGCAGCTACAGTCTGATCAATGAGCAGTTCTTC
TRBJ2-7 TRBV7-9 many TRBD2 CASSSGTRGEQYF TGTGCCAGCAGCTCCGGGACTAGAGGCGAGCAGTACTTC
TRBJ1-1 TRBV12-3/TRBV12-4 many NA CASSRTETNTEAFF TGTGCCAGCAGTAGAACAGAAACGAACACTGAAGCTTTCTTT
TRBJ2-5 TRBV28 many NA CASSFGGGSFYETQYF TGTGCCAGCAGTTTTGGAGGGGGCTCGTTTTACGAGACCCAGTACTTC
TRBJ2-2 TRBV5-1 many NA CASSLGGGTGELFF TGCGCCAGCAGCTTGGGAGGAGGCACCGGGGAGCTGTTTTTT
TRBJ2-3 TRBV30 NA NA CATEKGVADTQYF TGTGCTACAGAAAAGGGGGTGGCAGATACGCAGTATTTT
TRBJ2-3 TRBV2 few NA CASMMITDTQYF TGTGCCAGCATGATGATCACAGATACGCAGTATTTT
TRBJ2-3 TRBV6-5 many TRBD2 CATRREGNTDTQYF TGTGCCACCCGGCGGGAGGGAAACACAGATACGCAGTATTTT
TRBJ1-5 TRBV20-1 few NA CSARGTTGTSNQPQHF TGCAGTGCTAGAGGAACCACCGGGACTAGCAATCAGCCCCAGCATTTT
TRBJ2-2 TRBV28 many NA CASRGRVYTGELFF TGTGCCAGCAGGGGCAGGGTCTACACCGGGGAGCTGTTTTTT
TRBJ2-1 TRBV27 few TRBD2 CASSQSSPKTSGRSNEQFF TGTGCCAGCAGTCAATCCAGCCCTAAGACTAGCGGGAGGTCAAATGAGCAGTTCTTC
TRBJ2-7 TRBV20-1 NA TRBD2 CSARAGLAGVHEQYF TGCAGTGCTAGGGCCGGGCTAGCGGGAGTTCACGAGCAGTACTTC
TRBJ2-6 TRBV20-1 few NA CSAKQGSGANVLTF TGCAGTGCCAAACAGGGTTCTGGGGCCAACGTCCTGACTTTC
TRBJ2-1 TRBV6-1 many TRBD2 CASSVSGTSFYNEQFF TGTGCCAGCAGTGTTTCCGGGACTAGCTTCTACAATGAGCAGTTCTTC